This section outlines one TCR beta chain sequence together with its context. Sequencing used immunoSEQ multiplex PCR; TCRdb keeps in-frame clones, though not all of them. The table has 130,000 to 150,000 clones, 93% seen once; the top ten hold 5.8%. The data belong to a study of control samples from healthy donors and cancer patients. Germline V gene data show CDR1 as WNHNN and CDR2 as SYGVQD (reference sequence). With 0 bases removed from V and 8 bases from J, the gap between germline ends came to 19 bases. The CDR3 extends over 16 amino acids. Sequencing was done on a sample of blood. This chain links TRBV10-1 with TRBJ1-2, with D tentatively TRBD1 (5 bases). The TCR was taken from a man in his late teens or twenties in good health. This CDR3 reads CASSESTEGLVIGYTF. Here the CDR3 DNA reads TGCGCCAGCAGTGAGTCGACGGAGGGACTGGTTATCGGCTACACCTTC.